The 29 T cell receptor beta chains given below trace back to one sample, sequenced in a study of blood T cell repertoires in COVID-19. Assay: immunoSEQ multiplex PCR; the TCRdb copy retains only in-frame clones and omits some. The sample contains around 210,000 clones, roughly 84% of which appear only once. Sequencing used peripheral blood. These receptors were obtained from a man over 45 with COVID-19, enrolled during active disease.

This chain links TRBV7-6 with TRBJ2-7; 14 nucleotides match TRBD2. The V gene end was trimmed by 5 bases and the J gene end by 7 bases; junction bases not matched to a gene: 7. This CDR3 spans 15 amino acids. The germline gives CDR1 SGHVS, CDR2 FNYEAQ. Written as DNA, the CDR3 is TGTGCCAGCAGCCAGACTAGCGGGAGGGCGGGTGAGCAGTACTTC. Amino acid sequence: CASSQTSGRAGEQYF.

V is TRBV30 and J is TRBJ2-7; 10 positions agree with TRBD2. The J segment lost 4 bases and the V segment lost 2 bases, leaving 11 bases of the junction unmatched. Germline V CDR1 and CDR2: GTSNPN, SVGIG (reference sequence). The CDR3 covers 16 residues. The CDR3 coding sequence is TGTGCCTGGAGTACAATCGGCCAGCGGGGGGGGTACGAGCAGTACTTC. Its protein is CAWSTIGQRGGYEQYF.

The chain recombines TRBV30 with TRBJ2-7, with D unclear. V was clipped by 5 bases and J by 0 bases, with 5 bases between them. The CDR3 contains 11 residues. CDR1 and CDR2 from the germline V gene are GTSNPN and SVGIG (reference sequence). As DNA, the CDR3 is TGTGCCTGGGCACACTCCTACGAGCAGTACTTC. It is translated as CAWAHSYEQYF.

J is TRBJ2-3 and V is TRBV18; D might be TRBD1 (5 bases). The V gene lost 3 bases and the J gene lost 10 bases, with 17 bases spanning the gap. The CDR3 spans 14 residues. Germline CDR1 and CDR2: KGHSH and LQKENI. CDR3 in amino acids: CASSPDGAHKAQYF. The CDR3 DNA is TGTGCCAGCTCACCGGATGGGGCCCACAAGGCGCAGTATTTT.

The rearrangement uses TRBV29-1 and TRBJ1-6; no definite D call. The CDR3 is made up of 13 amino acids. The V end was cut by 5 bases, the J end by 4 bases, with 9 bases between. CDR1 and CDR2 from the germline V gene are SQVTM and ANQGSEA. The CDR3 DNA reads as TGCAGCGTTCGGGAAGAATATAATTCACCCCTCCACTTT. This sequence encodes CSVREEYNSPLHF.

This chain links TRBV7-2 with TRBJ1-1; D call uncertain. This CDR3 region has 14 residues. V shed 4 bases and J shed 0 bases, with 9 bases lying between them. CDR1 SGHTA and CDR2 FQGNSA come from the germline V gene. The CDR3 here is CASSSKTLNTEAFF. The CDR3 DNA reads TGTGCCAGCAGCTCCAAGACTCTGAACACTGAAGCTTTCTTT.

V is TRBV18 and J is TRBJ2-7; 13 bases agree with TRBD2. V lost 5 bases and J lost 5; bases outside the gene matches: 3. Looked up from germline, CDR1 is KGHSH and CDR2 is LQKENI. The CDR3 loop spans 14 amino acids. CDR3 bases: TGTGCCAGCTCAGTCGGACTAGCGGGGGACGAGCAGTACTTC. Protein product: CASSVGLAGDEQYF.

The V gene is TRBV28, the J gene TRBJ1-5; 7 bases map to TRBD1. Germline CDR1 is MDHEN and CDR2 is SYDVKM. The CDR3 is 15 residues long. The V segment lost 4 bases and the J segment 0 bases; nucleotides outside the gene matches: 3. The CDR3 DNA reads TGTGCCAGCAGTTCCAGGGGGTATAGCAATCAGCCCCAGCATTTT. Amino acid sequence: CASSSRGYSNQPQHF.

The V gene is TRBV6-2 or TRBV6-3, the J gene TRBJ2-6; D is unresolved. V shed 2 bases and J shed 0 bases, with 5 bases lying between them. CDR1 is MNHEY and CDR2 is SVGEGT in the germline V gene. The CDR3 loop spans 15 amino acids. The CDR3 is CASSYTVSGANVLTF. The CDR3 DNA is TGTGCCAGCAGTTACACAGTCTCTGGGGCCAACGTCCTGACTTTC.

This sequence joins TRBV2 and TRBJ2-5, with 8 nucleotides matching TRBD2. The germline V gene has CDR1 SNHLY and CDR2 FYNNEI. V was pared by 7 bases and J by 2 bases, with 9 bases of the junction left unmatched. The length of the CDR3 is 15 residues. CDR3 protein: CASTRMRGVQETQYF. The CDR3 DNA sequence: TGTGCCAGCACCCGAATGCGGGGGGTACAAGAGACCCAGTACTTC.

This chain joins TRBV7-9 and TRBJ2-5, with D possibly being TRBD2 (5 bases). This CDR3 contains 12 residues. Germline lookup yields CDR1 SEHNR and CDR2 FQNEAQ (reference sequence). Trimming cost V 1 base and J 5 bases, with 5 bases left between them. The DNA for the CDR3 is TGTGCCAGCAGCTTAGGGGAGGAGACCCAGTACTTC. Translating gives CASSLGEETQYF.

The chain couples TRBV28 to TRBJ1-1; no definite D call. The germline V and J ends were trimmed by 1 base and 0 bases, with 9 bases remaining between them. CDR1 is MDHEN and CDR2 is SYDVKM in the germline V gene. CDR3 size: 15 residues. This CDR3 is CASSLLGTLNTEAFF. CDR3 in DNA: TGTGCCAGCAGTTTATTGGGCACCTTGAACACTGAAGCTTTCTTT.

The chain combines TRBV9 with TRBJ1-4; D unclear. Trimming cost V 4 bases and J 0 bases, with 7 bases left between them. This CDR3 is built from 14 residues. Germline CDR1 reads SGDLS; CDR2 reads YYNGEE. CDR3 sequence reads: CASSPHATNEKLFF. CDR3 nucleotides: TGTGCCAGCAGCCCCCATGCAACTAATGAAAAACTGTTTTTT.

The chain recombines TRBV6-5 with TRBJ2-3; D not certain. The CDR3 sequence is 12 residues long. Trimming cost V 6 bases and J 3 bases, with 7 bases left between them. Germline loops: CDR1 MNHEY, CDR2 SVGAGI. CDR3 loop: CASRTRTDTQYF. The CDR3 DNA follows: TGTGCCAGCAGGACGCGGACAGATACGCAGTATTTT.

CDR3 sequence reads: CASRATGWNTEAFF. The CDR3 nucleotides are TGTGCCAGCAGGGCAACAGGGTGGAACACTGAAGCTTTCTTT. The rearrangement links TRBV25-1 to TRBJ1-1, with a weak D call TRBD1 (6 bases). Looked up from germline, CDR1 is MGHDK and CDR2 is SYGVNS. Trimming took off 6 bases at V and 1 base at J, with 12 bases between the two ends. This CDR3 is 14 amino acids long.

The DNA of the CDR3 is TGTGCCAGCAGTTATGGGGGGGAGCAGTTCTTC. Protein: CASSYGGEQFF. The J gene is TRBJ2-1, the V gene TRBV6-5; a weak D match, TRBD2 (6 bases). Per the germline V gene, CDR1 is MNHEY and CDR2 is SVGAGI. Between the trimmed V and J ends, which lost 3 bases and 10 bases, there was a span of 7 bases. This CDR3 is built from 11 residues.

The rearrangement links TRBV5-4 to TRBJ2-5, with D perhaps matching TRBD1 (5 bases). From germline, CDR1 is SGHNT and CDR2 YYREEE (reference sequence). This CDR3 has 15 residues. Trimming shortened V by 3 bases and J by 5 bases, and 17 bases separated the two germline ends. CDR3 sequence reads: CASSSRTIARETQYF. DNA of the CDR3: TGTGCCAGCAGCTCAAGGACAATAGCACGGGAGACCCAGTACTTC.

V usage is TRBV28 and J usage is TRBJ1-2; D not resolved. Germline CDR1 MDHEN, CDR2 SYDVKM. V was cut by 4 bases and J by 0 bases, with 12 bases left in between. This CDR3 has 15 amino acids. Written as DNA, the CDR3 is TGTGCCAGCAGTTCCGGGTTCTTTGCTAACTATGGCTACACCTTC. It translates to CASSSGFFANYGYTF.

Comment on this clone: This sample also contains other DNA sequences that code for the same CDR3. The chain is built from TRBV5-1 and TRBJ1-5; D unclear. V was shortened by 2 bases and J by 1 base, with 7 bases between the two germline ends. Germline CDR1 reads SGHRS; CDR2 reads YFSETQ. This CDR3 comprises 14 residues. The CDR3 coding sequence is TGCGCCAGCAGCTTCGGAGACAGCAATCAGCCCCAGCATTTT. Translation gives CASSFGDSNQPQHF.

The J gene is TRBJ1-1, the V gene TRBV27, with 9 bases aligning to TRBD1. V lost 1 base and J lost 6; bases outside the gene matches: 6. Germline CDR1 MNHEY, CDR2 SMNVEV (reference sequence). The CDR3 covers 15 residues. The CDR3 is CASSLLLGQGAEAFF. CDR3 sequence (DNA): TGTGCCAGCAGTTTATTGTTGGGACAGGGCGCTGAAGCTTTCTTT.

A few counts support this clone. This chain links TRBV3-1 (or the pseudogene TRBV3-2) with TRBJ1-1; D is possibly TRBD1 (5 bases). Trimming removed 4 bases at V and 5 bases at J, with 8 bases between. CDR1 and CDR2 (germline): LGHDT, YNNKEL (reference sequence). The CDR3 is 12 residues long. CDR3 nucleotide sequence: TGTGCCAGCAGCCGGGGGGTAACTGAAGCTTTCTTT. Translating gives CASSRGVTEAFF.

The count of this clone is one. This chain uses TRBV9 with TRBJ2-2; D perhaps matches TRBD1 (5 bases). Germline assignment: CDR1 SGDLS and CDR2 YYNGEE. The V and J ends lost 5 bases and 1 base respectively, with 12 bases between them. CDR3 length: 15 residues. CDR3 sequence (DNA): TGTGCCAGCAGTGAAGTGGGGCTGAACACCGGGGAGCTGTTTTTT. Encoded protein: CASSEVGLNTGELFF.

This sequence joins TRBV28 and TRBJ2-6; the match to TRBD1 covers 9 bases. V trimming: 5 bases; J trimming: 2 bases; junction bases outside the gene matches: 4. In germline, CDR1 is MDHEN, CDR2 SYDVKM. The CDR3 has 16 residues. The CDR3 DNA sequence: TGTGCCAGCAGTGGACAGGGGAGGACTGGGGCCAACGTCCTGACTTTC. It codes for CASSGQGRTGANVLTF.

This clone was recorded once. This chain joins TRBV24-1 and TRBJ2-1, with 13 bases that match TRBD2. The CDR3 covers 17 residues. Germline assignment: CDR1 KGHDR and CDR2 SFDVKD. The V segment lost 4 bases and the J segment 7 bases; nucleotides outside the gene matches: 9. The CDR3: CATSDSRLAGGLNEQFF. The DNA of the CDR3 is TGTGCCACCAGTGACTCCCGACTAGCGGGAGGATTGAATGAGCAGTTCTTC.

This sequence joins TRBV9 and TRBJ2-1; the match to TRBD1 covers 9 bases. CDR1 and CDR2 from the germline V gene are SGDLS and YYNGEE. The CDR3 totals 14 residues. J was trimmed by 7 bases and V by 3 bases; bases with no gene match: 5. The CDR3 DNA follows: TGTGCCAGCAGCGATCGACAGGGGGGGAATGAGCAGTTCTTC. As protein: CASSDRQGGNEQFF.

This chain uses TRBV2 with TRBJ2-7, with TRBD2 as a possible D gene (6 bases). The CDR3 loop spans 15 amino acids. The germline gives CDR1 SNHLY, CDR2 FYNNEI. V was trimmed by 7 bases and J by 7 bases, leaving 23 bases between them. The CDR3 sequence is CASTGGRTPNWEQYF. The DNA for the CDR3 is TGTGCCAGCACTGGGGGGAGGACACCGAATTGGGAGCAGTACTTC.

This clone was seen just once. The chain uses TRBV7-7 and TRBJ2-5; D is possibly TRBD1 (6 bases). The CDR3 spans 15 residues. V gave up 5 bases and J gave up 2 bases, with 15 bases separating them. Germline CDR1 reads SSHAT; CDR2 reads FNYEAQ (reference sequence). The CDR3 DNA reads TGTGCCAGCAGCCCGGGACACCGAACTCAAGAGACCCAGTACTTC. Translating it yields CASSPGHRTQETQYF. The full variable domain, completed using reference TRBV7-7 and TRBJ2-5, is GAGVSQSPRYKVTKRGQDVTLRCDPISSHATLYWYQQALGQGPEFLTYFNYEAQPDKSGLPSDRFSAERPEGSISTLTIQRTEQRDSAMYRCASSPGHRTQETQYFGPGTRLLVL.

The table lists this clone with a count of one. V and J are TRBV7-3 and TRBJ2-2; D might be TRBD1 (5 bases). This CDR3 comprises 16 residues. CDR1 is SGHTA, CDR2 FQGTGA, per germline. Trimming took off 4 bases at V and 1 base at J, with 13 bases between the two ends. In DNA, the CDR3 is TGTGCCAGCAGCTACCGGACAATCGGGAACACCGGGGAGCTGTTTTTT. Translated: CASSYRTIGNTGELFF.

This clone was seen more than once but under ten times. J is TRBJ1-6 and V is TRBV6-1, with D perhaps TRBD1 (5 bases). Germline V CDR1 and CDR2: MNHNS, SASEGT. Trimming took off 0 bases at V and 8 bases at J, with 11 bases between the two ends. The CDR3 spans 15 residues. CDR3 coding DNA: TGTGCCAGCAGTGAAGCTGGCATCAGGGATTCACCCCTCCACTTT. Translating it yields CASSEAGIRDSPLHF.